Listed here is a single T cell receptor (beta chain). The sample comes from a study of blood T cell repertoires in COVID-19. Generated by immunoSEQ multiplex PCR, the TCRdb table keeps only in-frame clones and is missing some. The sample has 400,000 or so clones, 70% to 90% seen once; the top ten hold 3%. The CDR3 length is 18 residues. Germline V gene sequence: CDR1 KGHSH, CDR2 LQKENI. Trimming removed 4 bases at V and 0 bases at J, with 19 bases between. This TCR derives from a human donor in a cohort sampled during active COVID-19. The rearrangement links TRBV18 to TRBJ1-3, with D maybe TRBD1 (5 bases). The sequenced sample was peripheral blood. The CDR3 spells CASSRDSRAHVSGNTIYF. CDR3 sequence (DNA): TGTGCCAGCTCACGGGACTCTAGGGCACACGTCTCTGGAAACACCATATATTTT.